The 8 T cell receptor beta chains reported below all come from one sample, sequenced in a study of CD8 T cells in Susac syndrome. It was with random hexamers that about 0.45 to 1 ug RNA was reverse transcribed. In TCRdb, the immunoSEQ multiplex PCR reads were re-called with MiXCR into one record per CDR3 protein. This table has 95,000 to 150,000 distinct CDR3 sequences, approximately 94% appearing once. Sequencing input: CD4+ T cells from PBMCs. The receptors originated from a human donor in good health.

The chain has TRBV28 and TRBJ2-7; 13 positions agree with TRBD2. Germline V gene sequence: CDR1 MDHEN, CDR2 SYDVKM. This CDR3 has 16 residues. Losses at the gene ends were 7 bases for V and 7 bases for J; bases not matched to a gene: 13. CDR3 residues: CASTHQRTSGRGEQYF. CDR3 nucleotides: TGTGCCAGCACCCATCAGCGGACTAGCGGGAGAGGGGAGCAGTACTTC.

The chain uses TRBV5-1 and TRBJ2-1; 13 bases are a match to TRBD2. The CDR3 extends over 16 amino acids. Germline V gene sequence: CDR1 SGHRS, CDR2 YFSETQ. V lost 0 bases and J lost 5; bases outside the gene matches: 2. In DNA form, the CDR3 reads TGCGCCAGCAGCTTGGGGGGACTAGCGGGAAACAATGAGCAGTTCTTC. It specifies CASSLGGLAGNNEQFF.

The V call is TRBV6-6, the J call TRBJ2-2, with TRBD1 matching 9 bases. The V gene's germline CDR1 is MNHNY and CDR2 SVGAGI (reference sequence). The CDR3 runs 15 residues. V shed 5 bases and J 4 bases; nucleotides not matched to a gene: 5. The DNA for the CDR3 is TGTGCCAGCAGTGACAGGGGGTTGCGCACCGGGGAGCTGTTTTTT. Translation gives CASSDRGLRTGELFF.

The J gene is TRBJ2-3, the V gene TRBV7-9, with D perhaps being TRBD1 or TRBD2 (5 bases each). Germline V gene data show CDR1 as SEHNR and CDR2 as FQNEAQ (reference sequence). This CDR3 is built from 13 residues. Trimming took 2 bases from V and 6 from J, leaving 9 bases between them. CDR3 protein: CASSLFGADTQYF. The CDR3 DNA follows: TGTGCCAGCAGCTTATTCGGGGCGGATACGCAGTATTTT.

The V and J genes are TRBV2 and TRBJ2-1; D possibly corresponds to TRBD1 (6 bases). V gave up 1 base and J gave up 6 bases, with 16 bases separating them. CDR1 is SNHLY, CDR2 FYNNEI, per germline. The CDR3 sequence is 16 residues long. CDR3 DNA sequence: TGTGCCAGCAGTGAAGTGGGGACAAAGGTTCCCAATGAGCAGTTCTTC. It is translated as CASSEVGTKVPNEQFF. The full variable domain, completed using reference TRBV2 and TRBJ2-1, is EPEVTQTPSHQVTQMGQEVILRCVPISNHLYFYWYRQILGQKVEFLVSFYNNEISEKSEIFDDQFSVERPDGSNFTLKIRSTKLEDSAMYFCASSEVGTKVPNEQFFGPGTRLTVL.

V usage is TRBV7-9 and J usage is TRBJ1-5, with D maybe TRBD1 (5 bases). This CDR3 region has 14 residues. Germline-derived CDR1 and CDR2 are SEHNR and FQNEAQ (reference sequence). The ends were cut back, 3 bases at V and 4 bases at J, with 10 bases in the middle. CDR3 bases: TGTGCCAGCAGCTTGAGGGGATTAAATCAGCCCCAGCATTTT. It is translated as CASSLRGLNQPQHF. Full variable domain (missing parts from reference TRBV7-9 and TRBJ1-5): DTGVSQNPRHKITKRGQNVTFRCDPISEHNRLYWYRQTLGQGPEFLTYFQNEAQLEKSRLLSDRFSAERPKGSFSTLEIQRTEQGDSAMYLCASSLRGLNQPQHFGDGTRLSIL.

The chain uses TRBV9 and TRBJ1-2; no firm D call. The V end lost 0 bases, the J end lost 0 bases, and 9 bases lay between the germline ends. This CDR3 contains 15 residues. The V gene's germline CDR1 is SGDLS and CDR2 YYNGEE. CDR3 sequence (DNA): TGTGCCAGCAGCGTAGCGGGAGCTTCTAACTATGGCTACACCTTC. Its protein product is CASSVAGASNYGYTF. The full variable domain, rest sourced from reference TRBV9 and TRBJ1-2, is DSGVTQTPKHLITATGQRVTLRCSPRSGDLSVYWYQQSLDQGLQFLIQYYNGEERAKGNILERFSAQQFPDLHSELNLSSLELGDSALYFCASSVAGASNYGYTFGSGTRLTVV.

This clonotype has a handful of counts. The J gene is TRBJ1-1, the V gene TRBV18; TRBD1 matches 9 bases. Germline CDR1 KGHSH, CDR2 LQKENI. The CDR3 sequence is 18 residues long. V shed 1 base and J 5 bases; nucleotides not matched to a gene: 14. CDR3 nucleotides: TGTGCCAGCTCACCACGTCTGGGACAGGGTGTGATGGGGACTGAAGCTTTCTTT. Its protein is CASSPRLGQGVMGTEAFF.